The rows below give T cell receptor beta chains drawn from one sample of a study of shared clonotypes between healthy human individuals. Assay used: immunoSEQ multiplex PCR; TCRdb lists only in-frame clones, some missing. The sample carries around 1,900,000 clones, 90% to 95% recorded once. The specimen sequenced was naive CD8+ T cells from PBMCs. The receptor set was obtained from a man between 18 and 29 years old in good health. Some clones in this sample may be carry-over from other donors' samples. CDR3s include the opening cysteine and the closing phenylalanine or tryptophan. Fields, in order: D gene, clone size, J gene, V gene, CDR3 DNA, CDR3 protein. The D gene is left open where the match is weak. The size entry is marked missing in some rows and otherwise reads once, few, many or a size class.

>.|.|TRBJ1-2|TRBV29-1
TGCAGCGTTGAGCAGACAATTGTCAACTATGGCTACACCTTC
CSVEQTIVNYGYTF
>.|.|TRBJ1-1|TRBV28
TGTGCCAGCAGTTTATTCAGGGGCAACACTGAAGCTTTCTTT
CASSLFRGNTEAFF
>TRBD1|.|TRBJ2-5|TRBV6-1
TGTGCCAGCAGTGAAGGGACAGGGGAGACCCAGTACTTC
CASSEGTGETQYF
>.|.|TRBJ1-3|TRBV2
TGTGCCAGCAGTGTCTCGTCCCCAAATTCTGGAAACACCATATATTTT
CASSVSSPNSGNTIYF
>TRBD2|.|TRBJ2-7|TRBV27
TGTGCCAGCAGTCCCGGACTAGCGGGAGTAGAGCAGTACTTC
CASSPGLAGVEQYF
>TRBD2|.|TRBJ2-7|TRBV9
TGTGCCAGCAGCGTAGGGGGATTGGGACTAGCACGCGAGCAGTACTTC
CASSVGGLGLAREQYF
>TRBD2|.|TRBJ2-1|TRBV15
TGTGCCACCAGCAGAGATCTACGGCTAGCGGAGTACAATGAGCAGTTCTTC
CATSRDLRLAEYNEQFF
>TRBD2|.|TRBJ2-7|TRBV28
TGTGCCAGTCGGGAGCGGGGCGCCTACGAGCAGTACTTC
CASRERGAYEQYF
>TRBD1|.|TRBJ1-2|TRBV5-4
TGTGCCAGCAGCTCGGGAGGGACAGGGGGCGCGAGGGGCTACACCTTC
CASSSGGTGGARGYTF
>.|.|TRBJ2-1|TRBV27
TGTGCCAGCAGCCCCGGACCCCGGGGAGATGAGCAGTTCTTC
CASSPGPRGDEQFF
>TRBD2|once|TRBJ2-6|TRBV19
TGTGCCAGTAATTCGCGGGAGGCCTCCGCGGGAATTGGGGCCAACGTCCTGACTTTC
CASNSREASAGIGANVLTF
>TRBD1|.|TRBJ2-2|TRBV6-1
TGTGCCAGCGACAGGGGGCCTGGGGAGACCGGGGAGCTGTTTTTT
CASDRGPGETGELFF
>TRBD2|.|TRBJ2-5|TRBV19
TGTGCCAGTAGTATATCCCGGACTAGGGGTGAGACCCAGTACTTC
CASSISRTRGETQYF
>.|once|TRBJ1-1|TRBV7-9
TGTGCCAGCAGCCCCCTAGCTTTAGCCAACACTGAAGCTTTCTTT
CASSPLALANTEAFF
>.|.|TRBJ2-3|TRBV2
TGTGCCAGCACCGAACACCCATCAGATACGCAGTATTTT
CASTEHPSDTQYF
>.|.|TRBJ2-3|TRBV19
TGTGCCAGTAGTGCACTAGCCTCTAGCACAGATACGCAGTATTTT
CASSALASSTDTQYF
>.|.|TRBJ1-2|TRBV7-9
TGTGCCAGCAGTTCTGGGACAACTAACTATGGCTACACCTTC
CASSSGTTNYGYTF
>.|.|TRBJ2-7|TRBV11-2
TGTGCCAGCAGCTTAGGGCTGGAGGAGTACGAGCAGTACTTC
CASSLGLEEYEQYF
>.|.|TRBJ2-7|TRBV5-1
TGCGCCAGCAGCCTGACTAGTTCCAACGAGCAGTACTTC
CASSLTSSNEQYF
>.|.|TRBJ2-1|TRBV19
TGTGCCAGTAGTCGGGGCGGTTCCTACAATGAGCAGTTCTTC
CASSRGGSYNEQFF
>.|few|TRBJ1-2|TRBV30
TGTGCCTGGAGTGCCCGCCCCCGGGGGGTCTATGGCTACACCTTC
CAWSARPRGVYGYTF
>.|.|TRBJ2-1|TRBV9
TGTGCCAGCAGTCTTACAGGTTTGGGGAATGAGCAGTTCTTC
CASSLTGLGNEQFF
>TRBD2|.|TRBJ2-1|TRBV9
TGTGCCAGCAGCGTAGCTGGCGGGAGGGCCGACAATGAGCAGTTCTTC
CASSVAGGRADNEQFF
>.|.|TRBJ2-7|TRBV4-2
TGTGCCAGCAGCACCACCCCGGAAGCGTACGAGCAGTACTTC
CASSTTPEAYEQYF
>.|.|TRBJ2-1|TRBV19
TGTGCCAGTAGTATGGGGTCGGGGTCTCGAGATGAGCAGTTCTTC
CASSMGSGSRDEQFF
>.|.|TRBJ2-7|TRBV4-2
TGTGCCAGCAGCCAAGATTGGGCAGGAGGCACCTACGAGCAGTACTTC
CASSQDWAGGTYEQYF
>TRBD1|.|TRBJ2-3|TRBV7-8
TGTGCCACCGCCAACAGGGGAACAGATACGCAGTATTTT
CATANRGTDTQYF